The 11 T cell receptor beta chains below come from one sample, sequenced in a study of control samples from healthy donors and cancer patients. TCRdb's table, derived via immunoSEQ multiplex PCR, lists solely in-frame clones and lacks some. The sample records just under 150,000 clones, around 92% being singletons. The sequencing input was blood. The receptors here all came from a man aged 30 to 45 in good health.

J is TRBJ1-6 and V is TRBV12-3 or TRBV12-4; D is unresolved. The length of the CDR3 is 13 residues. V lost 7 bases and J lost 6, with 10 bases in between. The CDR3 bases are TGTGCCAGCACCACTGATTTTAATTCACCCCTCCACTTT. Encoded protein: CASTTDFNSPLHF.

The chain links TRBV27 to TRBJ1-1, with D uncertain. There are 13 residues in the CDR3. Per the germline V gene, CDR1 is MNHEY and CDR2 is SMNVEV (reference sequence). Trimming cost V 3 bases and J 5 bases, with 10 bases left between them. CDR3: CASSFKGGTEAFF. CDR3 coding DNA: TGTGCCAGCAGTTTTAAGGGAGGGACTGAAGCTTTCTTT.

The V and J genes are TRBV19 and TRBJ2-2; D is unclear. Looked up from germline, CDR1 is LNHDA and CDR2 is SQIVND (reference sequence). This CDR3 comprises 16 residues. Trimming took 3 bases from V and 2 from J, leaving 13 bases between them. As DNA, the CDR3 is TGTGCCAGTAGTATGTGGGAAATCTTAAACACCGGGGAGCTGTTTTTT. It is translated as CASSMWEILNTGELFF.

The chain carries TRBV19 and TRBJ1-4; D gene uncertain. V lost 3 bases and J 7 bases, leaving 15 bases between the germline ends. Germline CDR1 LNHDA, CDR2 SQIVND (reference sequence). The CDR3 sequence is 15 residues long. The CDR3 sequence is CASSILEGMGEKLFF. The CDR3 DNA reads as TGTGCCAGTAGTATTTTGGAAGGGATGGGTGAAAAACTGTTTTTT.

The chain has TRBV19 and TRBJ1-3, with D possibly matching TRBD1 (5 bases). With 4 bases removed from V and 0 bases from J, the gap between germline ends came to 10 bases. This CDR3 contains 15 residues. From germline, CDR1 is LNHDA and CDR2 SQIVND (reference sequence). Here the CDR3 DNA reads TGTGCCAGTAGTACTGGGACGGACTCTGGAAACACCATATATTTT. This sequence encodes CASSTGTDSGNTIYF.

The chain combines TRBV12-5 with TRBJ1-5; D not resolved. Trimming removed 3 bases from V and 6 bases from J, with 3 bases in between. Per the germline V gene, CDR1 is LGHNT and CDR2 is FRNRAP. CDR3 length: 11 residues. This CDR3 reads CASGLSQPQHF. As DNA, the CDR3 is TGTGCTAGTGGTTTATCTCAGCCCCAGCATTTT.

The table lists this clone with a count of one. The chain links TRBV18 to TRBJ1-4; a weak D match, TRBD1 (6 bases). The CDR3 consists of 15 residues. V was clipped by 0 bases and J by 6 bases, with 11 bases between them. Germline V gene sequence: CDR1 KGHSH, CDR2 LQKENI. CDR3 loop: CASSPPSGADEKLFF. In DNA, the CDR3 is TGTGCCAGCTCACCACCTTCGGGGGCGGATGAAAAACTGTTTTTT.

V usage is TRBV21-1 and J usage is TRBJ1-2. TRBV21-1 is a pseudogene locus. The CDR3 has 17 residues. This CDR3 is CASSTGRGLGRNYGYTF. For the CDR3, the DNA is TGTGCCAGCAGCACCGGACGGGGACTTGGTCGTAACTATGGCTACACCTTC.

This clone has only one observation. The chain couples TRBV28 to TRBJ2-7; 8 positions match TRBD1. The CDR3 runs to 13 residues. Germline CDR1 MDHEN, CDR2 SYDVKM. V dropped 6 bases and J dropped 6; count of bases not matched to a gene: 7. The CDR3 region has the DNA TGTGCCAGCAGCGGCGGACAGGGTTTCGAGCAGTACTTC. It codes for CASSGGQGFEQYF.

The J gene is TRBJ2-2, the V gene TRBV29-1; weak D call: TRBD2 (6 bases). V lost 3 bases and J lost 6, with 11 bases in between. There are 13 residues in the CDR3. From germline, CDR1 is SQVTM and CDR2 ANQGSEA. CDR3 loop: CSVDGASAGELFF. DNA for the CDR3: TGCAGCGTTGACGGTGCTAGCGCCGGGGAGCTGTTTTTT.

This clone appeared once. The rearrangement joins TRBV2 to TRBJ1-1, with TRBD1 matching 11 bases. Germline values: CDR1 SNHLY, CDR2 FYNNEI. V lost 6 bases, J lost 7 bases, and 4 bases stayed unmatched. CDR3 length: 13 residues. CDR3 loop: CASRDRGRVEAFF. Here the CDR3 DNA reads TGTGCCAGCAGGGACAGGGGGCGGGTTGAAGCTTTCTTT.